This T cell receptor (beta chain) is from a study of glioma-infiltrating T cells. This CDR3 contains 14 residues. Study-level findings and limits: CDR3 overlap between tissue and blood was very small. Non-neoplastic patients had below-expected tissue-blood divergence, while all gliomas exceeded expectation.

For this clonotype: Its target is not known. One junction end disagrees with the germline gene, perhaps due to a read error.

TCR alpha and beta CDR3 regions were amplified from RNA using iRepertoire nested multiplex PCR. Input was roughly 85-400 ng of tissue mRNA or PBMC total RNA. TCRdb recomputed calls from the multiplex PCR reads with MiXCR, one row per CDR3 protein. In the table there are over 80,000 distinct CDR3 sequences, around 40% of which are singletons. The material sequenced was glioma tissue, nonneoplastic brain tissue, or PBMCs (not recorded which). The sequence derives from a human donor with low-grade glioma or glioblastoma, undergoing nonglioma brain surgery, or in good health (not recorded which). The chain combines TRBV12-3 or TRBV12-4 with TRBJ2-5; 8 nucleotides match TRBD2. The CDR3 reads CASSLVGLAETKYF. CDR3 DNA sequence: TGTGCCAGCAGTTTAGTAGGACTAGCCGAGACCAAGTACTTC.